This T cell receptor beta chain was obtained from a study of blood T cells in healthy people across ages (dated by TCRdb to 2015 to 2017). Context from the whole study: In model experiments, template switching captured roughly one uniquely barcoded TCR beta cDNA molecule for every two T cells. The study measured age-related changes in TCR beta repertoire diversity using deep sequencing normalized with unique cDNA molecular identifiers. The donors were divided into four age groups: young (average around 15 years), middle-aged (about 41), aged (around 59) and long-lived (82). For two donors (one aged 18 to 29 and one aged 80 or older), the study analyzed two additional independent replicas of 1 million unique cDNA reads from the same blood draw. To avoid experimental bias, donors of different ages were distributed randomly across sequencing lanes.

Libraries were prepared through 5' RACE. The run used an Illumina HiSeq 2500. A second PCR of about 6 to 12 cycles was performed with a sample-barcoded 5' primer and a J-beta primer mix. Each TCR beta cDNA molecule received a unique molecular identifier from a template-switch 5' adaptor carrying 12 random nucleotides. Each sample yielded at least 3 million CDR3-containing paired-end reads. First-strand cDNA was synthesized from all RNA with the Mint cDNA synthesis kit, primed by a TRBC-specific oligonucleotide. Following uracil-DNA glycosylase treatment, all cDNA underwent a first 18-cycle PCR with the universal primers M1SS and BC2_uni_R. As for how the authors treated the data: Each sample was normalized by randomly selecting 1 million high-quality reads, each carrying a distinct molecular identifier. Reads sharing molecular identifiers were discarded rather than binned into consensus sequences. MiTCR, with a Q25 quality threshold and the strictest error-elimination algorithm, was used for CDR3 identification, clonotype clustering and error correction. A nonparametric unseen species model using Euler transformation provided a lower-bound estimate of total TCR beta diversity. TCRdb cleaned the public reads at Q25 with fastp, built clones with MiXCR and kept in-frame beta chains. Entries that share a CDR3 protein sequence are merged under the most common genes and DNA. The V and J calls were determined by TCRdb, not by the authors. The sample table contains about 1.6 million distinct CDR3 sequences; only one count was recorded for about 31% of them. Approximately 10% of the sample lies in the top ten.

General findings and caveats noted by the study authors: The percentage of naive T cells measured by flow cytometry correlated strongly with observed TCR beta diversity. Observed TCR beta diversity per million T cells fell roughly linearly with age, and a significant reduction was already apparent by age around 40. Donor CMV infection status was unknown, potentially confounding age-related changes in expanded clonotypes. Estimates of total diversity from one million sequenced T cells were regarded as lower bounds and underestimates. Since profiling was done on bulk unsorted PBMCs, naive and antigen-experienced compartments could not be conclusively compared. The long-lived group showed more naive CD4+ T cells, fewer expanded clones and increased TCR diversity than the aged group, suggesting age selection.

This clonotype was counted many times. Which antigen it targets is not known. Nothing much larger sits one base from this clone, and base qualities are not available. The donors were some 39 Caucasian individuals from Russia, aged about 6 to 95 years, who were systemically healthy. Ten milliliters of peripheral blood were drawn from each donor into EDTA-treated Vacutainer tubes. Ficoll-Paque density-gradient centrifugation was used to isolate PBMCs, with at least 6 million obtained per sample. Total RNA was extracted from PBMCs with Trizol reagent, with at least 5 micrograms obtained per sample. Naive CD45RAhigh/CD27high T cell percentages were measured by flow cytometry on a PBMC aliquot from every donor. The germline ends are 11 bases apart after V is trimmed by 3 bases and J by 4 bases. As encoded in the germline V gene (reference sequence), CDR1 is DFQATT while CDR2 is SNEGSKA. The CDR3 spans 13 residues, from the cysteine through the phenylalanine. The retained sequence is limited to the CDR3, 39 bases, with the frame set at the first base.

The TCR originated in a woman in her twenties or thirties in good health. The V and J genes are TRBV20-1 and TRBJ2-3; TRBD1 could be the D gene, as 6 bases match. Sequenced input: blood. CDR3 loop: CSARSRGADTQYF. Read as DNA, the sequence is TGCAGTGCTAGGTCCAGGGGCGCAGATACGCAGTATTTT.